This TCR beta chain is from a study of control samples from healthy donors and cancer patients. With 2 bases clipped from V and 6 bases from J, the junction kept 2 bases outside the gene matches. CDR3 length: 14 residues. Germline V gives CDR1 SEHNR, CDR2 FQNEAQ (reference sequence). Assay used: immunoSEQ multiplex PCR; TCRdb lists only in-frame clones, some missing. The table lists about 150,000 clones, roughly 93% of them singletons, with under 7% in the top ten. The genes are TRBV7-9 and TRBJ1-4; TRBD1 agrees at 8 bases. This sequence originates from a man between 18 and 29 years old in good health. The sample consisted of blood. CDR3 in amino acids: CASSLLQGDEKLFF. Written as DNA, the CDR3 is TGTGCCAGCAGCTTATTACAGGGGGATGAAAAACTGTTTTTT.